This T cell receptor (beta chain) was observed in a study of PD-L1 blockade in urothelial cancer (dated by TCRdb to 2016 to 2017). With regard to the full study: Every patient began therapy in the mid-2010s and was given atezolizumab 1,200 mg intravenously every 3 weeks. About 90% of the 29 patients were males with bladder-origin urothelial cancer, and about 60% of the 29 reported a prior smoking history. An ECOG performance status of 0 or 1 was recorded for the patients, and 0 to 3 prior chemotherapy regimens had been received by the patients. Blood samples were analyzed at 3 weeks after treatment start (second dose) and at 6 weeks after treatment start. Blood samples gave median yields of about 150,000 T cells and over 80,000 unique TCRs, along with a median clonality of roughly 0.08. The study was an exploratory multi-omic analysis of somatic, immune and clinical correlates of response to PD-L1 blockade with atezolizumab in urothelial cancer. Pretreatment tumor samples, along with matched peripheral blood serially collected before and after atezolizumab treatment, were subjected to TCR sequencing. Durable clinical benefit was defined as progression-free survival longer than 6 months, and TCR features were also tested against progression-free and overall survival. In the same patients, pretreatment tumors underwent whole exome sequencing and RNA sequencing in addition to TCR sequencing. Nine patients achieved durable clinical benefit and roughly 20 did not. Pretreatment blood TCR-seq was available for about 28 patients, at least one posttreatment blood collection was obtained for around 25 patients, and tumor TCR-seq was available for around 25 patients.

This clone was seen only a few times. Which antigen it targets is not known. It has no much larger one-base neighbor in the sample; base qualities were not kept. The CDR1 and CDR2 encoded by the germline V gene are SGHRS and YFSETQ. A distance of 9 bases separates the germline ends of V and J, which lose 0 bases and 5 bases respectively. The CDR3 starts with the cysteine, ends with the phenylalanine, and has 15 residues. Of the read, only the CDR3 DNA is kept; its 45 bases are in frame from base 1. To estimate absolute template abundance from read counts, synthetic TCR analog templates were spiked into each PCR. TCRbeta CDR3 regions were amplified from genomic DNA with bias-controlled V and J gene primers using the immunoSEQ assay. Sequencing of rearranged TCRbeta segments was performed at approximately 20X coverage. On the authors' methods: Clustering was used to correct sequencing errors, and CDR3s were annotated against IMGT so that V, D and J genes could be assigned. Only productive TCRbeta rearrangements were used in downstream analyses, excluding out-of-frame or stop-codon sequences. Clonality was calculated as one minus the Shannon entropy normalized by the log of the number of unique productive sequences. Clones differing between time points or between blood and tumor were identified using Fisher's exact test with Benjamini-Hochberg correction, with an adjusted p below 0.01 applied as the threshold. Drawn from immuneACCESS, this table holds only the in-frame rearrangements with V and J called that TCRdb kept. Clones are partly lost; checked studies trace under half to an unresolved V gene and leave the rest unexplained. V and J calls and clone size are given by that table; D and trimming were obtained from the DNA. Here the sample has more than 40,000 clones; more than 75% occur a single time. 13% to 15% of the sample lies in the top ten.

The cohort comprised 30 or so patients with locally advanced or metastatic urothelial carcinoma treated at Memorial Sloan Kettering on a trial protocol. Peripheral blood mononuclear cells were collected pretreatment and during treatment, with between 1 and 8 total time points obtained per patient. The Qiagen DNeasy Blood extraction kit was used to purify genomic DNA from total PBMCs and from tumor samples. PBMCs were collected pretreatment and during treatment, and were isolated and stored as previously described. General study outcomes and caveats: Small sample size (n of about 30) and many exploratory analyses mean the results are intended to be hypothesis-generating. A pretreatment peripheral blood TCR clonality below the median was linked to improved progression-free and overall survival. Patients with durable benefit showed greater expansion of tumor-associated TCR clones in peripheral blood 3 weeks after starting treatment (n = 22, p = 0.022).

The sequence was obtained from a woman aged 60 to 75 with urothelial cancer. In this chain, TRBV5-1 is recombined with TRBJ1-6; matching of 6 bases hints at TRBD1 as the D gene. The specimen comprised PBMCs, sampled around atezolizumab (anti-PD-L1) treatment. In nucleotides, the sequence is TGCGCCAGCAGCTTGGGAAGGGGGAATAATTCACCCCTCCACTTT. Its coded protein is CASSLGRGNNSPLHF.